This T cell receptor (beta chain) came from a study of CD8 T cell repertoires and HIV-1 epitope variants. Whole-study context: Equal numbers of autologous T cell-negative cells presented antigen to enriched T cells.

This clone is categorized as medium-sized. Its specificity is not known. Libraries were prepared by immunoSEQ multiplex PCR; TCRdb keeps only in-frame clonotypes and omits some of them. The sample includes around 4,400 clones, around 69% of them seen just once. CDR1 MNHNS and CDR2 SASEGT come from the germline V gene. The CDR3 spans 15 residues. V was pared by 0 bases and J by 1 base, with 6 bases between. The origin of this receptor is a male donor with HIV. Sequencing was done on a sample of cultured CD8+ T cells derived from PBMCs. The J gene is TRBJ2-2, the V gene TRBV6-1; D perhaps matches TRBD1 (5 bases). This CDR3 reads CASSEAGENTGELFF. CDR3 nucleotide sequence: TGTGCCAGCAGTGAAGCAGGGGAGAACACCGGGGAGCTGTTTTTT.